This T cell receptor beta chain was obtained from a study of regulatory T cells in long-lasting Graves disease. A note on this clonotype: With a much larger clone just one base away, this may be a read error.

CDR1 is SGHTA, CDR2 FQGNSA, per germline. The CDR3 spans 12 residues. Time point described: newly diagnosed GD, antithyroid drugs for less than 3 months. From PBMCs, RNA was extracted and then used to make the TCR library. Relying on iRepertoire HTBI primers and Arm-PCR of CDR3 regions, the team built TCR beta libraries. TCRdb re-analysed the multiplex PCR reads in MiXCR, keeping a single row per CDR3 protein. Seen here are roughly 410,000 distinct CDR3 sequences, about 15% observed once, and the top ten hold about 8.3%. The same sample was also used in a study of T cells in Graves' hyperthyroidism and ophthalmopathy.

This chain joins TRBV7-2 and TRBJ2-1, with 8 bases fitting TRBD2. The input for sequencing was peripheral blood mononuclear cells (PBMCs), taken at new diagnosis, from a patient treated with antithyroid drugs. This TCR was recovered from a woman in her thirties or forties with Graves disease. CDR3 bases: TGTGCCAGCAGCTCCCTAGCGGGTGAGCGGTTCTTC. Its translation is CASSSLAGERFF. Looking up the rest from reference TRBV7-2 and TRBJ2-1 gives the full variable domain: GAGVSQSPSNKVTEKGKDVELRCDPISGHTALYWYRQSLGQGLEFLIYFQGNSAPDKSGLPSDRFSAERTGGSVSTLTIQRTQQEDSAVYLCASSSLAGERFFGPGTRLTVL.